This T cell receptor (beta chain) was identified in a study of Ad26.COV2.S vaccination and SARS-CoV-2 variants. Turning to the study itself: The vaccine Ad26.COV2.S was put into the muscle once, or twice with 56 days between.

The CDR3 length is 19 residues. Trimming at V came to 2 bases and at J to 2 bases, leaving 14 bases not matched to a gene. In germline, CDR1 is SEHNR, CDR2 FQNEAQ (reference sequence). TCRdb's copy holds only in-frame clones and misses some; the assay was immunoSEQ multiplex PCR. The sample yields 410,000 or so clones, approximately 90% seen once. Noted treatment: approximately 18 received Ad26.COV2.S at low or high dose, single or two shots; five or six received placebo; per-sample allocation not given. Samples came from day 63 after the first vaccine or placebo injection. This person who donated was an adult of 18-55 years in Boston.

The starting material was peripheral blood, obtained in a trial of Ad26.COV2.S vaccine versus placebo. The chain combines TRBV7-9 with TRBJ1-5, with 8 bases lining up with TRBD1. This receptor was taken from a person between 18 and 59 years old who received the Ad26.COV2.S COVID-19 vaccine or a placebo. CDR3 region: CASSLMILRQGLCNQPQHF. The CDR3, as DNA: TGTGCCAGCAGCTTAATGATATTAAGACAGGGGTTATGCAATCAGCCCCAGCATTTT.